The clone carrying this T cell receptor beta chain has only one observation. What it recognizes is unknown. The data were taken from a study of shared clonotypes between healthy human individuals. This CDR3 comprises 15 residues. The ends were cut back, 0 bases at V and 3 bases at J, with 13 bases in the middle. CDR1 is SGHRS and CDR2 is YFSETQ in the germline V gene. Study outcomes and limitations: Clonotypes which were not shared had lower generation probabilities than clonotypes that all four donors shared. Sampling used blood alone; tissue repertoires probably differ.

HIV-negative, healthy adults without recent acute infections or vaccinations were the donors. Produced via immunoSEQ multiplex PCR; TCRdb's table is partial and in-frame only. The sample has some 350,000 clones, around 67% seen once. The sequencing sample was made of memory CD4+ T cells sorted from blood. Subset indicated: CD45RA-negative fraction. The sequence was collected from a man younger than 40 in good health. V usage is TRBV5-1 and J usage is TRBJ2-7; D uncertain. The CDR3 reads CASSLGTNPHYEQYF. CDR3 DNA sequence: TGCGCCAGCAGCTTGGGTACTAACCCCCACTACGAGCAGTACTTC.